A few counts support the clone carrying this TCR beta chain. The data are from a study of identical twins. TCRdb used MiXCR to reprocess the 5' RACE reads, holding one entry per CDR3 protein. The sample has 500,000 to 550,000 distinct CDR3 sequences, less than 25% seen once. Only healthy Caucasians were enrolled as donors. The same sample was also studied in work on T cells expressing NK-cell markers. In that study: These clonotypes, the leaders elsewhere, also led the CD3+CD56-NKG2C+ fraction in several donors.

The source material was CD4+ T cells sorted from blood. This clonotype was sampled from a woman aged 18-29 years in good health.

The CDR3 bases are TGTGCCAGCTCAGGGGGACAAGGCCAGCCCCAGCATTTT. Its translation: CASSGGQGQPQHF. The V call is TRBV6-1, the J call TRBJ1-5; 7 bases align to TRBD1. The CDR3 totals 13 residues. Germline-derived CDR1 and CDR2 are MNHNS and SASEGT. The V segment lost 8 bases and the J segment 7 bases; nucleotides outside the gene matches: 8.